The rows below give T cell receptor beta chains drawn from one sample of a study of blood T cell repertoires in COVID-19. Produced via immunoSEQ multiplex PCR; TCRdb's table is partial and in-frame only. The sample carries roughly 250,000 clones, 90% to 95% recorded once. Specimen: PBMCs or T cells enriched from blood (not recorded which). The source is a human donor in a cohort exposed to, infected with or recovered from COVID-19 (not recorded which). The donor label of this sample is uncertain. Each CDR3 is given without its conserved first and last residue. Each record gives: J gene, V gene, CDR3 length, clone size, CDR3 protein. The listing skips clone size in some rows; elsewhere it reads once, few, many or a size class.

TRBJ2-1	TRBV29-1	11	once	SVEKTGDGEQF
TRBJ1-2	TRBV19	12	NA	ASSERGQGYGYT
TRBJ2-7	TRBV6-2/TRBV6-3	12	NA	ASSWTGGSYEQY
TRBJ1-5	TRBV24-1	11	NA	ATADRDNQPQH
TRBJ2-3	TRBV6-1	14	NA	ASSEVRGGGADTQY
TRBJ1-1	TRBV3-1/TRBV3-2	15	once	ASSQDPPTGGPLRAF
TRBJ2-5	TRBV7-2	10	once	ASSLLRETQY
TRBJ2-2	TRBV2	12	NA	ASSENRPTGELF
TRBJ2-7	TRBV6-5	12	NA	ASSLGTGAYEQY
TRBJ1-1	TRBV5-5	12	NA	ASSWTGSKAEAF
TRBJ2-5	TRBV9	11	once	ASSTSGKETQY
TRBJ2-1	TRBV6-2/TRBV6-3	12	NA	ASSTGQGWNEQF
TRBJ1-5	TRBV7-9	13	NA	ASSLSGTGYQPQH
TRBJ2-7	TRBV6-5	13	NA	ASRPISGGSYEQY
TRBJ1-2	TRBV4-1	14	NA	ASSQAGSLPIWGYT
TRBJ2-1	TRBV9	13	NA	ASSVEDRGVYEQF
TRBJ2-7	TRBV9	12	NA	ASSFTPGAGEQY
TRBJ2-3	TRBV5-5	14	NA	ASSFQTSGGADTQY
TRBJ1-5	TRBV30	12	NA	AWRANVINQPQH
TRBJ1-1	TRBV20-1	13	NA	SASGTGGWNTEAF
TRBJ1-1	TRBV11-2	13	NA	ASSPPGQGNTEAF
TRBJ2-1	TRBV7-2	15	NA	ASSLVRGTSSYNEQF
TRBJ1-3	TRBV21-1	9	NA	ASSKNPKWY
TRBJ2-7	TRBV6-1	15	once	ASSERVAGGNSYEQY